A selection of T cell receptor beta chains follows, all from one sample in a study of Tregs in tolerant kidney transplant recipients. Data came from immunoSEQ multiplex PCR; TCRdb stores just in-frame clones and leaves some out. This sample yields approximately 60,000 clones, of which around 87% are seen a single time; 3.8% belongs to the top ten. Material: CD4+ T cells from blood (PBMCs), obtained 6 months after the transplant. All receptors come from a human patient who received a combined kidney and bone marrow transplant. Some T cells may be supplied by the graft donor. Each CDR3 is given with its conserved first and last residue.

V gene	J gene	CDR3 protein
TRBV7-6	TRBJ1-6	CASTRTGGFSSPLHF
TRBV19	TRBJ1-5	CASQTPSKGPQHF
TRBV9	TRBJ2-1	CASSWGLAGGINEQFF
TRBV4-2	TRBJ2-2	CASSQDQLPGELFF
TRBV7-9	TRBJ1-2	CAGSPTTDRDGYTF
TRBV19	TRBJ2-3	CASSPAGRGRNTQYF
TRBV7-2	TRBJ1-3	CASSTTGQAGSGNTIYF
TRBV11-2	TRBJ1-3	CASSLARTVGNTIYF
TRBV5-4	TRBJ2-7	CASSLQGPSYEQYF
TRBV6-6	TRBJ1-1	CASSYSKQGGRTEAFF
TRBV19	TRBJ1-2	CASSAGTVYGYTF
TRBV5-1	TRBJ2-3	CASSSAGGRGTTDTQYF
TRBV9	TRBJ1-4	CASSIGKGGFTNEKLFF
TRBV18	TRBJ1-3	CASSHSRASSGNTIYF
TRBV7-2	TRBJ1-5	CASSNSGPQHF
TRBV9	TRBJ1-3	CASSTDSGNTIYF
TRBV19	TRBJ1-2	CASSWERAGSDGYTF
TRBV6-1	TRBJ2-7	CASRDLAGVVDEQYF
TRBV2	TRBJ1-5	CASSERRGGGQPQHF
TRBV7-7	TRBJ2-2	CASSLSGTGELFF
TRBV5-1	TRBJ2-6	CASVKGGRSGANVLTF
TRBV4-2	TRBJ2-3	CASSPQPGQETTDTQYF
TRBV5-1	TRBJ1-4	CASSLKLSGTTNEKLFF
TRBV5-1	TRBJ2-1	CASSYVAGVGNGQFF
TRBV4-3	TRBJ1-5	CASSQDSGKESGPPSNQPQHF
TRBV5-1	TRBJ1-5	CASSSGERGQPQHF
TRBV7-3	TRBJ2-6	CASSPLRRGGGANVLTF
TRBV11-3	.	CASSLDGQGPYEQYF
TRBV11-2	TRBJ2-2	CASSSLVDTGELFF
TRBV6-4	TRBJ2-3	CASSDPSWTADIADTQYF
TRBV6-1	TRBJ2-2	CASSVLAGDTGELFF
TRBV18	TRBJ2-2	CASSPKQGLNTGELFF
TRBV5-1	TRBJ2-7	CASNWAPDRIYEQYF
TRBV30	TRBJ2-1	CAWSGSWDRNNEQFF
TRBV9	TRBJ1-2	CASSVSHRGYGYTF
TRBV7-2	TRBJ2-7	CASSPRQGTYEQYF
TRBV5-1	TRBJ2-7	CASSLGQTSYEQYF
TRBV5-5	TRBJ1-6	CASSQGQGTGYNSPLHF
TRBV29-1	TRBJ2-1	CSVEGASGGAVEQFF
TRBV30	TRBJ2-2	CAWSDNSYTGELFF
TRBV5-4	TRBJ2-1	CASSSPEGLADYNEQFF
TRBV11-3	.	CASSQSSYEQYF
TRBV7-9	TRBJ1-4	CASSFRGFEKLFF
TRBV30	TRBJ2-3	CAWSPPGDTQYF
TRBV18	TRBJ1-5	CASSPGGGNSNQPQHF
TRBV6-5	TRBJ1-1	CASQNRANTEAFF
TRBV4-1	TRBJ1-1	CASSHVWTRGAFF
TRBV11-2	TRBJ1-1	CASSSRGVGTEAFF
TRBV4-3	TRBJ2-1	CASSQEVRQREYNEQFF
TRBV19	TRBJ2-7	CASSIGSGEQYF
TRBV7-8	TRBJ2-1	CASSRWDRGNEQFF
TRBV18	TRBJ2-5	CASSPQGETQYF